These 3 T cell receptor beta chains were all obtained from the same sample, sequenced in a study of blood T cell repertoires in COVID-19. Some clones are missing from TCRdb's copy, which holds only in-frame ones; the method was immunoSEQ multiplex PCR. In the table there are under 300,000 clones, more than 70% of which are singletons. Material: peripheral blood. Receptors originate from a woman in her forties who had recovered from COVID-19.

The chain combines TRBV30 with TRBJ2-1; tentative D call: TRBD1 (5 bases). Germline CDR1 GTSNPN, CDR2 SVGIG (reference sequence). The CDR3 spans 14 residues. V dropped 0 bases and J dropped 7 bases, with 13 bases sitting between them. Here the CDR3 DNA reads TGTGCCTGGAGTGTTGGGGCCCCAGGGAATGAGCAGTTCTTC. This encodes CAWSVGAPGNEQFF.

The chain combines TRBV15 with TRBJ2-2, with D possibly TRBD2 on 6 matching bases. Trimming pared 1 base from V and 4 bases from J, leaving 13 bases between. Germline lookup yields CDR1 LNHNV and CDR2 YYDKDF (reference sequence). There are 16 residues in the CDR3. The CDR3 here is CATSRALGGGTGELFF. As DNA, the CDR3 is TGTGCCACCAGCAGAGCTCTGGGGGGAGGCACCGGGGAGCTGTTTTTT.

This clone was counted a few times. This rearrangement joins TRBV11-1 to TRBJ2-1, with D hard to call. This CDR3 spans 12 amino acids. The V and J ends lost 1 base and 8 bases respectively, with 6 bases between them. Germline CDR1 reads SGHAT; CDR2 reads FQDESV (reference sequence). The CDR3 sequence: CASSLVGDEQFF. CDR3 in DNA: TGTGCCAGCAGCTTAGTGGGCGATGAGCAGTTCTTC. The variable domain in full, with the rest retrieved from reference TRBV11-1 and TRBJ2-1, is EAEVAQSPRYKITEKSQAVAFWCDPISGHATLYWYRQILGQGPELLVQFQDESVVDDSQLPKDRFSAERLKGVDSTLKIQPAELGDSAMYLCASSLVGDEQFFGPGTRLTVL.